This T cell receptor (beta chain) emerged from a study of cytomegalovirus exposure and HLA in healthy donors. Overall study results and limits: The analysis excluded some indistinguishable V segments, including TRBV6-2 and TRBV6-3.

All donors participated as healthy donors of bone marrow. PCR involved 60 Vbeta and 13 Jbeta primers. In the original analysis: A later analysis counted around 80 million unique TCR beta chains, some 12 million shared. Profiled with immunoSEQ multiplex PCR; TCRdb holds only in-frame clones, not every one. Clone size and the V and J calls come from that table; the DNA yielded D and trimming. The listing contains tens of thousands of clones. CDR1 is MNHEY and CDR2 is SVGAGI in the germline V gene. CDR3 length: 15 residues. Trimming removed 2 bases from V and 8 bases from J; junction bases left unmatched: 6. Note on this clone: Its antigen is as yet unknown.

Source material: PBMCs. The chain combines TRBV6-5 with TRBJ1-4, with 9 bases lining up with TRBD1. The source of this sequence is a human donor in good health. CDR3 DNA sequence: TGTGCCAGCAGTTACAGGGGACAGGGCGGCGAAAAACTGTTTTTT. It translates to CASSYRGQGGEKLFF.